The present T cell receptor (beta chain) was sequenced within a study of somatic mutations in cytotoxic T cells in rheumatoid arthritis. The overall study: Patient blood (approximately 30 ml EDTA) was drawn right after diagnosis, before any treatment. Regarding the study as a whole: The identity of the antigens targeted by the expanded CD8+ clones remained unknown.

Assay: immunoSEQ multiplex PCR; the TCRdb copy retains only in-frame clones and omits some. The sample records about 17,000 clones, roughly 80% being singletons. The germline V gene has CDR1 SGDLS and CDR2 YYNGEE. V was clipped by 4 bases and J by 3 bases; unmatched bases: 18. CDR3 size: 19 residues. In the case of this clone: The antigen is not known.

The material sequenced was CD8+ T cells sorted from blood. The chain combines TRBV9 with TRBJ1-1; 10 bases map to TRBD1. This receptor was identified in an adult with rheumatoid arthritis. This CDR3 reads CASSTSITGGTGVYTEAFF. CDR3 nucleotides: TGTGCCAGCAGCACATCGATAACGGGGGGGACAGGGGTTTACACTGAAGCTTTCTTT.